This paragraph reports one T cell receptor beta chain. The source of the sample is a study of blood T cell repertoires in COVID-19. The wider study: Samples representing acute and convalescent COVID-19 were sourced from the United States, Italy and Spain. The cDNA or gDNA used as material had been derived from T cells, B-cell-depleted T cells, or PBMCs.

Original analysis: Reference gene primer amplification gave nucleated cell count estimates. Using immunoSEQ multiplex PCR, the repertoire was profiled, and TCRdb retains in-frame clones only, with some absent. That table gives V, J and clone size, and the DNA gave D and trimming. The sample records around 30,000 clones, around 90% being singletons. Germline trimming cut 1 base from V and 1 base from J; bases unmatched to any gene: 3. Germline V gives CDR1 SGHVS, CDR2 FQNEAQ. This CDR3 is built from 15 residues. The receptor was derived from a human donor in a cohort sampled during active COVID-19. The donor label of this sample is uncertain. The chain couples TRBV7-8 to TRBJ2-7; 8 bases are a match to TRBD2. The specimen sequenced was peripheral blood. DNA for the CDR3: TGTGCCAGCAGCTTAGAGGGCGGGGGGTCCTACGAGCAGTACTTC. This gives the protein CASSLEGGGSYEQYF.